This TCR beta chain was observed in a study of graft-versus-host responses after intestinal transplantation (dated by TCRdb to about 2021). At the level of the whole study: The transplants that recipients received were multivisceral, liver-intestinal, or isolated intestinal. Every recipient was given anti-thymocyte globulin induction, then maintenance tacrolimus and steroids for 3 to 4 years. After intestinal transplantation, graft-versus-host and host-versus-graft alloreactive T cell clones in the graft, circulation and bone marrow were tracked using bulk TCR-beta CDR3 sequencing. Alloreactive clones were identified by sequencing pre-transplant mixed lymphocyte reaction products and comparing these products with unstimulated pre-transplant donor and recipient T cells. The cohort enrolled under 25 intestinal transplant recipients including one retransplant, and 3 patients lacking pretransplant specimens were excluded. Donor T cell macrochimerism was defined as a peak of at least 4% donor T cells among recipient peripheral blood mononuclear cells. Rather than going through the commercial service, samples from three later patients were sequenced in-house on an Illumina MiSeq and processed with MiXCR.

What the research found in general, with its limitations: In the allografts of patients with donor T cell macrochimerism, GvH to HvG T cell clonal ratios were high. GvH clones were detected in recipient bone marrow, and some appeared earlier in ileal mucosa or blood, consistent with an intestinal mucosal origin. The relatively low number and heterogeneity of intestinal transplant patients limited the conclusions. Early after transplant, declines in HvG clones were associated with peak levels of circulating GvH clones.

Blood samples were collected up to 4 times in the first month after transplant and then at least monthly when available. About this clone: No antigen is known for it. No base qualities exist here, and no much larger clone lies one base off it.

The protocol used for the library was the immunoSEQ multiplex PCR assay. For most patients, genomic DNA was subjected to high-throughput TCR-beta CDR3 sequencing by Adaptive Biotechnologies. Under the source paper's analysis protocol: TCR sequencing data were retrieved from Adaptive's ImmunoSEQ software for 18 patients, whereas a few other patients were processed with MiXCR and VDJtools. Because the origin of CDR3 nucleotide sequences shared between donor and recipient could not be assigned, those sequences were removed. To be classed as alloreactive, a clone needed at least 2-fold expansion over unstimulated cells and a minimum CFSE-low frequency of 0.002% (template counts) or 0.001% (read counts). A clone was considered mappable if detected in the sequenced pre-transplant spleen, lymph node, or MLR CFSE-low populations of the donor or recipient. The cumulative frequency of alloreactive clones was calculated as a percentage of all sequences, weighted by copy number. In TCRdb, the immuneACCESS table is reduced to in-frame sequences with V and J assigned. These tables do not hold every clone; where another copy was compared, an unresolved V gene accounts for under half, and the others remain unexplained. V and J calls and clone size are those listed in that table; D and trimming were worked out from the DNA. The sample data list roughly 53,000 clones, and about 90% of these were observed just once. Roughly 5.5% of the sample goes to the ten largest clones.

Based on the germline V gene, the CDR1 and CDR2 sequences are MGHRA and YSYEKL. The CDR3 sequence holds 14 residues, the cysteine and phenylalanine included. The DNA shown is the 42-base CDR3, in frame from base 1. V is cut by 4 bases and J by 6 bases, and the space between the germline ends is 14 bases. The sequence is built from TRBV4-1 and TRBJ2-3; TRBD1 is perhaps the D gene, given 5 matching bases. This receptor was identified in a human patient who received an intestinal transplant, so some T cells may come from the graft donor. The sequenced sample was PBMCs, obtained nearly 670 days after intestinal transplant. The sequenced DNA is TGCGCCAGCAGCCCCCTTGTGGGGCGGGATACGCAGTATTTT. It translates to CASSPLVGRDTQYF.